This paragraph reports one T cell receptor (beta chain). The data belong to a study of blood T cell repertoires in COVID-19. Across the study: Sources were T cells, B-cell-depleted T cells, or PBMCs; the material itself was cDNA or gDNA.

V shed 2 bases and J shed 6 bases, with 13 bases lying between them. The CDR3 is made up of 13 amino acids. Per the germline V gene, CDR1 is GTSNPN and CDR2 is SVGIG (reference sequence). This table comes from immunoSEQ multiplex PCR, and its TCRdb copy is limited to in-frame clones, with some not included. Of about 270,000 clones listed, around nine tenths were seen once; the top ten hold approximately 8.2%. The rearrangement uses TRBV30 and TRBJ1-2; D is unclear. The TCR comes from a man between 40 and 49 years old with active or convalescent COVID-19. The sample comprised peripheral blood. In nucleotides, the CDR3 is TGTGCCTGGAGTCCACCGGGGTCGGATGGCTACACCTTC. This gives the protein CAWSPPGSDGYTF.